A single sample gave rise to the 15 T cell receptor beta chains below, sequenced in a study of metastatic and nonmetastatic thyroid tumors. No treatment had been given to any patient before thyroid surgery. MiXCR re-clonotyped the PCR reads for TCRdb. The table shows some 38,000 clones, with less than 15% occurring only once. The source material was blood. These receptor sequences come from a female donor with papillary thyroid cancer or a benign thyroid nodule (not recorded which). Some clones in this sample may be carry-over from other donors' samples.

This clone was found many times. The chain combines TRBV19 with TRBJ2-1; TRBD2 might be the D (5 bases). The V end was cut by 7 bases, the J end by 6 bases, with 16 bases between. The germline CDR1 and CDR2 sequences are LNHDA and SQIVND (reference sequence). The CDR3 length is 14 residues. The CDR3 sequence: CASIGGERTNEQFF. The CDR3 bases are TGTGCCAGTATCGGAGGTGAGCGAACCAATGAGCAGTTCTTC.

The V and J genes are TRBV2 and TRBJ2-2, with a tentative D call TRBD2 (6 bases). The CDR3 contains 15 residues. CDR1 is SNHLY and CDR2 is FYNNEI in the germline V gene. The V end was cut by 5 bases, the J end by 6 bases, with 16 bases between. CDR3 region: CASSPGLERAGELFF. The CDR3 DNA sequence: TGTGCCAGCAGTCCAGGACTGGAGCGGGCCGGGGAGCTGTTTTTT.

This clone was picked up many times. CDR3 sequence reads: CASSFGKNTEAFF. The DNA for the CDR3 is TGTGCCAGCAGTTTCGGGAAGAACACTGAAGCTTTCTTT. This chain joins TRBV27 and TRBJ1-1; D ambiguous. The germline V gene encodes CDR1 MNHEY and CDR2 SMNVEV (reference sequence). The length of the CDR3 is 13 residues. Between the trimmed V and J ends, which lost 3 bases and 1 base, there was a span of 6 bases.

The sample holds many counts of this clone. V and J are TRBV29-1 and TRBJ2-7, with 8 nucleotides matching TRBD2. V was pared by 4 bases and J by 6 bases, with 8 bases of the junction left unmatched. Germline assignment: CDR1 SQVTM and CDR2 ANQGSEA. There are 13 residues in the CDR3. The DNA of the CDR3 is TGCAGCGTTGGAAGGAGCGGGAGAATCGAGCAGTACTTC. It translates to CSVGRSGRIEQYF.

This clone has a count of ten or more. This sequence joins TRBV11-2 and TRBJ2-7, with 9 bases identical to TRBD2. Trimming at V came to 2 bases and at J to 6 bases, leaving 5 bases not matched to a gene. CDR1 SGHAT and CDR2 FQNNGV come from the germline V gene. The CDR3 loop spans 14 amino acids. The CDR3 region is CASSLSGRISEQYF. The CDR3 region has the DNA TGTGCCAGCAGCTTAAGCGGGAGGATAAGCGAGCAGTACTTC.

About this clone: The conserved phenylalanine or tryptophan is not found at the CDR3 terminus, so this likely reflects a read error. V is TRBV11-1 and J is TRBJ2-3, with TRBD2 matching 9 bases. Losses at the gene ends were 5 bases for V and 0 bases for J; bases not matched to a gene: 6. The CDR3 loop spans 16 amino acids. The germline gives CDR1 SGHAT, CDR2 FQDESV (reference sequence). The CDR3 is CASSGGTSRSTDTQYY. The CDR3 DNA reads TGTGCCAGCAGCGGAGGGACTAGCCGCAGCACAGATACGCAGTATTAT.

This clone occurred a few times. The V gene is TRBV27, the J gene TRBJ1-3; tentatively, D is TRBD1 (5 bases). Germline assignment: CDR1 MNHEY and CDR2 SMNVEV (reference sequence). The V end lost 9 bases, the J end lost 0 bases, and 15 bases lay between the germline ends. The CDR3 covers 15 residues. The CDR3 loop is CARDNGGDSGNTIYF. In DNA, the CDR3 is TGTGCCAGGGACAATGGGGGGGACTCTGGAAACACCATATATTTT.

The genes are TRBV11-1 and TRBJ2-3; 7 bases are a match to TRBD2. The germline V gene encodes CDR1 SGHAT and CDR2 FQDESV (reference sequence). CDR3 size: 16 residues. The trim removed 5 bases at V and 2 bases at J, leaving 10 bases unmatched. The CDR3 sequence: CASSGGTIGITDTQYF. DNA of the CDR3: TGTGCCAGCAGCGGAGGGACTATCGGCATCACAGATACGCAGTATTTT.

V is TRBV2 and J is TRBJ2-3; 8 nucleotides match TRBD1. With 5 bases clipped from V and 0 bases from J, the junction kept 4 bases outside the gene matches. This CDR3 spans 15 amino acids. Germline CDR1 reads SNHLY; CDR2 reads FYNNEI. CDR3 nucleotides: TGTGCCAGCAGTCGACAGGGGCATAGCACAGATACGCAGTATTTT. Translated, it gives CASSRQGHSTDTQYF.

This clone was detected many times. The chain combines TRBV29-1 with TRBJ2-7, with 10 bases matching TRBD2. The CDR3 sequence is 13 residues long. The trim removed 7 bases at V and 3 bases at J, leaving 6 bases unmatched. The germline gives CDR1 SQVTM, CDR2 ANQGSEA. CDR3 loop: CSASGLANYEQYF. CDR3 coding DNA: TGCAGCGCCTCGGGACTAGCGAACTACGAGCAGTACTTC.

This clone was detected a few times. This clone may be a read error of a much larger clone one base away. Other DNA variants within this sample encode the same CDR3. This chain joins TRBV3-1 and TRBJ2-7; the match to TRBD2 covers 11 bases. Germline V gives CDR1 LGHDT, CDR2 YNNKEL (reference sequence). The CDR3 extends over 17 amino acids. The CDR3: CASSQEGLAGGTYEQYF. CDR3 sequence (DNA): TGCGCCAGCAGCCAAGAAGGCCTAGCGGGAGGAACCTACGAGCAGTACTTC.

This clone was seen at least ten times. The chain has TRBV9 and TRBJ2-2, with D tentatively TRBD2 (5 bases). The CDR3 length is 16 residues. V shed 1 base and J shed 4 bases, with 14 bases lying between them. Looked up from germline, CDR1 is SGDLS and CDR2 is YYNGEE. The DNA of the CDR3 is TGTGCCAGCAGCGTAAGTTTCGGGATGGCCACCGGGGAGCTGTTTTTT. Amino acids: CASSVSFGMATGELFF.

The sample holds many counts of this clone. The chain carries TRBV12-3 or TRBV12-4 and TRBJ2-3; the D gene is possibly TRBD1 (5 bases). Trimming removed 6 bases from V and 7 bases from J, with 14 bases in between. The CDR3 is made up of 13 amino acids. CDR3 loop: CASSLARANTQYF. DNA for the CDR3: TGTGCCAGCAGCCTGGCCAGGGCGAATACGCAGTATTTT.

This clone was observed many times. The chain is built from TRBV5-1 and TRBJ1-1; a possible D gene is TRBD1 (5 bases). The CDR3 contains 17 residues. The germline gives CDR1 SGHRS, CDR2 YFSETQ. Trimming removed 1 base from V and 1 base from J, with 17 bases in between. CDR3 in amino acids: CASSLSGTPYENTEAFF. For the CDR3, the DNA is TGCGCCAGCAGCTTGTCAGGGACCCCCTACGAGAACACTGAAGCTTTCTTT.

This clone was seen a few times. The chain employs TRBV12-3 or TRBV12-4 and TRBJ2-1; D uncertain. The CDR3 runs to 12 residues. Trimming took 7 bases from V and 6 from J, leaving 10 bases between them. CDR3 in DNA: TGTGCCAGCACCCTGTATGGCAATGAGCAGTTCTTC. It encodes CASTLYGNEQFF.